The 21 T cell receptor beta chains presented below share a single source sample, sequenced in a study of blood T cell repertoires in COVID-19. Sequenced by immunoSEQ multiplex PCR; TCRdb stores in-frame clones only, minus some. The table has approximately 280,000 clones, approximately 84% seen once; the top ten hold around 1.6%. Sequencing was performed on peripheral blood. The origin of the receptors is a human donor with COVID-19, enrolled during active disease. The donor label of this sample is uncertain.

The V gene is TRBV6-2 or TRBV6-3, the J gene TRBJ2-7; a weak D match, TRBD2 (6 bases). Trimming left V 0 bases short and J 4 bases short, with 10 bases between. The CDR3 loop spans 14 amino acids. Per the germline V gene, CDR1 is MNHEY and CDR2 is SVGEGT. The CDR3 reads CASSYSIGGYEQYF. The CDR3 DNA sequence: TGTGCCAGCAGTTACTCGATCGGAGGGTACGAGCAGTACTTC.

The chain uses TRBV10-1 and TRBJ2-3; 7 bases align to TRBD1. The ends lost 7 bases at V and 4 bases at J; junction bases unmatched: 8. This CDR3 contains 14 residues. Germline V gene sequence: CDR1 WNHNN, CDR2 SYGVQD (reference sequence). CDR3 in amino acids: CASTEGAGADTQYF. CDR3 in DNA: TGCGCCAGCACCGAGGGGGCGGGCGCAGATACGCAGTATTTT.

The J gene is TRBJ2-3, the V gene TRBV5-6, with 8 bases aligning to TRBD2. Germline V CDR1 and CDR2: SGHDT, YYEEEE. The CDR3 is made up of 14 amino acids. Germline trimming cut 4 bases from V and 3 bases from J; bases unmatched to any gene: 4. The CDR3 DNA sequence: TGTGCCAGCAGCCGGGAGGGAGGAACAGATACGCAGTATTTT. Its protein is CASSREGGTDTQYF.

J is TRBJ2-4 and V is TRBV12-3 or TRBV12-4, with D perhaps matching TRBD2 (6 bases). The CDR3 extends over 13 amino acids. Trimming removed 7 bases from V and 4 bases from J, with 11 bases in between. CDR3 amino acids: CASTPGLKNIQYF. CDR3 DNA sequence: TGTGCCAGCACACCGGGACTTAAAAACATTCAGTACTTC.

The CDR3 reads CASSSRTDNTEAFF. The CDR3 coding sequence is TGCGCCAGCAGCTCCCGGACAGACAACACTGAAGCTTTCTTT. The chain has TRBV5-1 and TRBJ1-1, with D perhaps matching TRBD1 (6 bases). This CDR3 is 14 amino acids long. Germline assignment: CDR1 SGHRS and CDR2 YFSETQ. Between the trimmed V and J ends, which lost 3 bases and 2 bases, there was a span of 11 bases.

The chain combines TRBV27 with TRBJ2-1; 7 nucleotides agree with TRBD1. Germline V lookup: CDR1 MNHEY, CDR2 SMNVEV (reference sequence). CDR3 size: 17 residues. Trimming at V came to 4 bases and at J to 0 bases, leaving 9 bases not matched to a gene. CDR3 bases: TGTGCCAGCAGTTCCACCCAGGGGGTCAGCTCCTACAATGAGCAGTTCTTC. Amino acid sequence: CASSSTQGVSSYNEQFF.

This chain uses TRBV9 with TRBJ2-5; possible D gene TRBD1, 6 bases. The V gene lost 1 base and the J gene lost 2 bases, with 9 bases spanning the gap. Germline V gene data show CDR1 as SGDLS and CDR2 as YYNGEE. CDR3 length: 14 amino acids. The CDR3 DNA follows: TGTGCCAGCAGCGTAAGACAGGATCAAGAGACCCAGTACTTC. Protein: CASSVRQDQETQYF. The whole variable domain, remainder taken from reference TRBV9 and TRBJ2-5, is DSGVTQTPKHLITATGQRVTLRCSPRSGDLSVYWYQQSLDQGLQFLIQYYNGEERAKGNILERFSAQQFPDLHSELNLSSLELGDSALYFCASSVRQDQETQYFGPGTRLLVL.

The chain combines TRBV19 with TRBJ2-5; 8 bases line up with TRBD1. This CDR3 contains 15 residues. Trimming at V came to 5 bases and at J to 2 bases, leaving 7 bases not matched to a gene. CDR1 is LNHDA, CDR2 SQIVND, per germline (reference sequence). The CDR3 region is CASSPRTGNQETQYF. The CDR3 nucleotides read TGTGCCAGTAGTCCCCGGACAGGGAATCAAGAGACCCAGTACTTC.

V gene TRBV5-1 combines with J gene TRBJ1-1, with 7 bases identical to TRBD1. The CDR3 consists of 14 residues. With V trimmed by 4 bases and J by 5 bases, 8 bases remained unmatched. Per the germline V gene, CDR1 is SGHRS and CDR2 is YFSETQ. In DNA form, the CDR3 reads TGCGCCAGCAGCCAGGGGGTTACGGTTACTGAAGCTTTCTTT. Protein product: CASSQGVTVTEAFF.

J is TRBJ2-7 and V is TRBV6-5; 9 positions agree with TRBD2. Germline V gene lookup returns CDR1 MNHEY and CDR2 SVGAGI. The CDR3 spans 15 residues. Trimming at V came to 5 bases and at J to 3 bases, leaving 8 bases not matched to a gene. The CDR3 loop is CASSPSAGGYYEQYF. DNA for the CDR3: TGTGCCAGCAGTCCATCAGCGGGGGGCTACTACGAGCAGTACTTC.

In this sample, this clone turned up once. The chain links TRBV10-3 to TRBJ2-1, with 10 nucleotides matching TRBD2. In germline, CDR1 is ENHRY, CDR2 SYGVKD. This CDR3 region has 17 residues. Germline trimming cut 1 base from V and 7 bases from J; bases unmatched to any gene: 10. Written as DNA, the CDR3 is TGTGCCATCAGTGAGTTTACTAGCGGGGCCCCGAGGAATGAGCAGTTCTTC. Amino acids: CAISEFTSGAPRNEQFF.

V and J are TRBV19 and TRBJ2-3; TRBD2 matches 9 bases. Germline loops: CDR1 LNHDA, CDR2 SQIVND (reference sequence). V was clipped by 3 bases and J by 2 bases; unmatched bases: 6. The CDR3 is 16 amino acids. The CDR3 sequence: CASSMVAGGITDTQYF. The DNA for the CDR3 is TGTGCCAGTAGTATGGTGGCGGGAGGGATCACAGATACGCAGTATTTT.

This clone has a handful of counts. Here the CDR3 reads CARSGCDSSGANVLTF. In DNA form, the CDR3 reads TGTGCCAGAAGTGGATGCGACAGCTCTGGGGCCAACGTCCTGACTTTC. V and J are TRBV7-5 and TRBJ2-6; the table's D call TRBD1 went unverified against the DNA. TRBV7-5 is a pseudogene segment. CDR3 size: 16 residues.

This clone was seen a few times. J is TRBJ2-1 and V is TRBV7-2; the D gene is possibly TRBD2 (6 bases). The length of the CDR3 is 13 residues. Germline V gene sequence: CDR1 SGHTA, CDR2 FQGNSA. Deletions cut 5 bases from V and 10 bases from J, with 15 bases between. CDR3 sequence (DNA): TGTGCCAGCAGCGCCTCTTGGAGGGACGAGCAGTTCTTC. Residues: CASSASWRDEQFF.

The rearrangement links TRBV4-1 to TRBJ2-1; D is perhaps TRBD2 (5 bases). This CDR3 is built from 16 residues. Deletions cut 5 bases from V and 7 bases from J, with 21 bases between. Germline V gene data show CDR1 as MGHRA and CDR2 as YSYEKL. This CDR3 is CASSKAGGPPGNEQFF. For the CDR3, the DNA is TGCGCCAGCAGCAAGGCCGGCGGGCCCCCCGGGAATGAGCAGTTCTTC.

The CDR3 protein is CASSQDFPGTYNEQFF. The DNA of the CDR3 is TGCGCCAGCAGCCAAGATTTTCCGGGTACCTACAATGAGCAGTTCTTC. The genes are TRBV4-3 and TRBJ2-1; D unclear. Deletions cut 0 bases from V and 2 bases from J, with 11 bases between. This CDR3 has 16 residues. Per germline, CDR1 LGHNA and CDR2 YSLEER.

The rearrangement uses TRBV7-2 and TRBJ2-1; TRBD2 aligns across 9 bases. Per the germline V gene, CDR1 is SGHTA and CDR2 is FQGNSA. The CDR3 is 15 amino acids. With 1 base clipped from V and 8 bases from J, the junction kept 6 bases outside the gene matches. The CDR3 reads CASSLVSGRGDEQFF. The CDR3 DNA follows: TGTGCCAGCAGCTTAGTTAGCGGGAGAGGCGATGAGCAGTTCTTC.

The chain combines TRBV3-1 (or the pseudogene TRBV3-2) with TRBJ1-2; 7 bases align to TRBD1. V lost 2 bases and J lost 2; bases outside the gene matches: 5. This CDR3 is built from 15 residues. Germline values: CDR1 LGHDT, CDR2 YNNKEL (reference sequence). The CDR3, as DNA: TGTGCCAGCAGCCAAACCATGACAGGGAACTATGGCTACACCTTC. This codes for CASSQTMTGNYGYTF.

This chain connects TRBV6-5 to TRBJ2-7; unclear D gene. With 5 bases removed from V and 2 bases from J, the gap between germline ends came to 4 bases. Germline assignment: CDR1 MNHEY and CDR2 SVGAGI. The length of the CDR3 is 11 residues. CDR3 in amino acids: CASSNTYEQYF. The CDR3 nucleotides read TGTGCCAGCAGTAACACCTACGAGCAGTACTTC.

With respect to this clone: Within the sample, other DNA sequences also encode this same CDR3. The chain's CDR3 is CASSFNRNTEAFF. CDR3 sequence (DNA): TGCGCCAGCAGCTTCAACAGAAACACTGAAGCTTTCTTT. The chain couples TRBV5-1 to TRBJ1-1, with D hard to call. The CDR3 extends over 13 amino acids. The germline V gene has CDR1 SGHRS and CDR2 YFSETQ. V lost 2 bases and J lost 2, with 7 bases in between.

The V and J genes are TRBV18 and TRBJ2-1, with 9 bases that match TRBD2. Per germline, CDR1 KGHSH and CDR2 LQKENI. J gave up 3 bases and V 3 bases, and 9 bases lay outside the gene matches. The CDR3 has 17 residues. In DNA form, the CDR3 reads TGTGCCAGCTCACCTGGCGGGAGGGCCTTCGGCTACAATGAGCAGTTCTTC. Translated, it gives CASSPGGRAFGYNEQFF.